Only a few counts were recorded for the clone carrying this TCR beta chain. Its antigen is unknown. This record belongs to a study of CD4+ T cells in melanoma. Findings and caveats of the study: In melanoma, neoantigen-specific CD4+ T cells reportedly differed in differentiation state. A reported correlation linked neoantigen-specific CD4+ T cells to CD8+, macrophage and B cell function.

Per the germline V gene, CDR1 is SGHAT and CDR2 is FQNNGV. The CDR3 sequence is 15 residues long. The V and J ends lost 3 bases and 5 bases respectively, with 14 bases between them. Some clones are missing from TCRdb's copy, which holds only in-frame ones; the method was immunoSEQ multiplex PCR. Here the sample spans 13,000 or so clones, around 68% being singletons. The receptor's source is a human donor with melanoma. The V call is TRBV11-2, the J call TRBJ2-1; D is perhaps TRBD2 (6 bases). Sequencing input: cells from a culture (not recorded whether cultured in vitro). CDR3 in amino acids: CASSFSGSHDNEQFF. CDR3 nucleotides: TGTGCCAGCAGCTTTAGCGGCTCCCATGACAATGAGCAGTTCTTC.